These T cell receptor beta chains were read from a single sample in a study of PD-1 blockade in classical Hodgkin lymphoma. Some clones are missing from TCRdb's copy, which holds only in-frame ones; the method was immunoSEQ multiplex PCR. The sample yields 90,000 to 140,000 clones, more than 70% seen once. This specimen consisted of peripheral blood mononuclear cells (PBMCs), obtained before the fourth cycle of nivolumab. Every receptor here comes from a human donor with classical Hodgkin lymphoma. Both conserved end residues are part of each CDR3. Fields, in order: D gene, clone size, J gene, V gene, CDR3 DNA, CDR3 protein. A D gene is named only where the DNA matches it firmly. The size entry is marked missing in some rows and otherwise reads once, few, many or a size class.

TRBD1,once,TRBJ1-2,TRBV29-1,TGCAGCGTTGAGGAGGGGGCATCTGGCTACACCTTC,CSVEEGASGYTF
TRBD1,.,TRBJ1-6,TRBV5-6,TGTGCCAGCAGCTGGACAGGGCTGGAATCACCCCTCCACTTT,CASSWTGLESPLHF
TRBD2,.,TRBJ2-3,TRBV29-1,TGCAGCGTTGACCAAATAGCGGGAGCTCCTCCAGATACGCAGTATTTT,CSVDQIAGAPPDTQYF
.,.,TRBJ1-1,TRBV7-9,TGTGCCAGCAGCTTAGATCCACATCGGAACACTGAAGCTTTCTTT,CASSLDPHRNTEAFF
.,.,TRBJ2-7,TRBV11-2,TGTGCCAGCAGCTTAGAGACAAGCACCTACGAGCAGTACTTC,CASSLETSTYEQYF
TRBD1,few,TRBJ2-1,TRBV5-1,TGCGCCAGCAGCTTGGGGGACAGCGACTACAATGAGCAGTTCTTC,CASSLGDSDYNEQFF
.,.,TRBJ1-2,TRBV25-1,TGTGCCAGCAGTGACCCAGGGCGGCGCGGCTACACCTTC,CASSDPGRRGYTF
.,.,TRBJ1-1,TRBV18,TGTGCCAGCTCACCAACTGGGATCTTGAACACTGAAGCTTTCTTT,CASSPTGILNTEAFF
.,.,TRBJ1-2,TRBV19,TGTGCCAGTAGTGGGGACGGGGCTACCAACTATGGCTACACCTTC,CASSGDGATNYGYTF
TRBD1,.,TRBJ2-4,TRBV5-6,TGTGCCAGCAGCTCGACAGGGGGCACAAACATTCAGTACTTC,CASSSTGGTNIQYF
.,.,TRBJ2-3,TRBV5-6,TGTGCCAGCAGCTTGCCTGGCACAGATACGCAGTATTTT,CASSLPGTDTQYF
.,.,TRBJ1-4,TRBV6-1,TGTGCCAGCAGAATGGCAACTAATGAAAAACTGTTTTTT,CASRMATNEKLFF
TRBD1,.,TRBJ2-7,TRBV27,TGTGCCAGCAGTTTTAGGGACAGGGGGCGGGGGGAGCAGTACTTC,CASSFRDRGRGEQYF
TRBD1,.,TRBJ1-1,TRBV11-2,TGTGCCAGCAGCCCGCGACTCCGGGACAGGGCGACTGAAGCTTTCTTT,CASSPRLRDRATEAFF
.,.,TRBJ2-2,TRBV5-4,TGCGCCAGCAGCCCTACTGGGGCAGCCAGTAACACCGGGGAGCTGTTTTTT,CASSPTGAASNTGELFF
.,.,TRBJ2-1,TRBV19,TGTGCCAGTAGTATAGGCCGAGGGTCGTACAATGAGCAGTTCTTC,CASSIGRGSYNEQFF
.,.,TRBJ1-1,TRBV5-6,TGTGCCAGCAGCTTGGCCTCTGAAGCTTTCTTT,CASSLASEAFF
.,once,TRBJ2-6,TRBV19,TGTGCCAGTAGTATAGATTCTGGGACCAACGTCCTGACTTTC,CASSIDSGTNVLTF
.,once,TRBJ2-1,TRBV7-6,TGTGCCAGCAGCTTAGACGCGGGACAGCAGTTCTTC,CASSLDAGQQFF
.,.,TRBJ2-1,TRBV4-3,TGCGCCAGCAGCCAAGATTTAAAAGGCCAGGGTGAAACGGGTGAGCAGTTCTTC,CASSQDLKGQGETGEQFF
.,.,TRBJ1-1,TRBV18,TGTGCCAGCTCACCCCACGCGCAGGCTACCACTGAAGCTTTCTTT,CASSPHAQATTEAFF
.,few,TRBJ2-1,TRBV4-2,TGTGCCAGCAGCCCCCATTGGGATTGGGCGGGGACACCGACTCCCAATGAGCAGTTCTTC,CASSPHWDWAGTPTPNEQFF
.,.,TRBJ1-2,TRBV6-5,TGTGCCAGCAGTTATCGGTCTAACTATGGCTACACCTTC,CASSYRSNYGYTF
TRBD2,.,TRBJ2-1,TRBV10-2,TGCGCCAGCAGTGAGTCAAGGTGGGGGGGATCCTCCTACAATGAGCAGTTCTTC,CASSESRWGGSSYNEQFF
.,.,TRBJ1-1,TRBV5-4,TGTGCCAGCAGCAGGGGGTACAGGGCGAACACTGAAGCTTTCTTT,CASSRGYRANTEAFF
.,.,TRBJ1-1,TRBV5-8,TGTGCCAGCAGCTTGGTAGGGATCACTGAAGCTTTCTTT,CASSLVGITEAFF
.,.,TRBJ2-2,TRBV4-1,TGCGCCAGCAGCCAAGATGTAGGCGGCCGGGAGCTGTTTTTT,CASSQDVGGRELFF
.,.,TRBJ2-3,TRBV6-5,TGTGCCAGCAGGCTCTTGGAGGCAGATACGCAGTATTTT,CASRLLEADTQYF
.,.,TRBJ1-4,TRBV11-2,TGTGCCAGCAGCTTAGGAGGGTCTGAAAAACTGTTTTTT,CASSLGGSEKLFF
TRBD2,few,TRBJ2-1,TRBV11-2,TGTGCCAGCAGCTCCCAACTAGCGGGAGGGCGGGGTGAGCAGTTCTTC,CASSSQLAGGRGEQFF
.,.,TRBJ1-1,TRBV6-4,TGTGCCAGCAGCTGGGGACGGAACACTGAAGCTTTCTTT,CASSWGRNTEAFF
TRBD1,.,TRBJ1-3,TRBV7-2,TGTGCCAGCAGCCTGACAGGAGGGGGCAGTGGAAACACCATATATTTT,CASSLTGGGSGNTIYF
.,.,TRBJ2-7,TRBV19,TGTGCCAGTAGTATACGAGAGAGGTACGAGCAGTACTTC,CASSIRERYEQYF
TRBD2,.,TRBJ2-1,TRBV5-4,TGTGCCAGCAGCTCCGGGACTAGCGGGGGATCCTACAATGAGCAGTTCTTC,CASSSGTSGGSYNEQFF
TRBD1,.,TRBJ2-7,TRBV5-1,TGCGCCAGCAGCTTGGCCACGGACAGGGGTCCCTCCGAGCAGTACTTC,CASSLATDRGPSEQYF
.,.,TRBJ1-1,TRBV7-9,TGTGCCAGCAGCTTAGTTGGGCCCTGGGAGACTGAAGCTTTCTTT,CASSLVGPWETEAFF
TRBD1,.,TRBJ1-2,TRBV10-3,TGTGCCCTATCGACAGGGGGCGCATATGGCTACACCTTC,CALSTGGAYGYTF
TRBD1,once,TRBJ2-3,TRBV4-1,TGCGCCAGCAGCCATCTACCGGGACAGGGGTCAGATACGCAGTATTTT,CASSHLPGQGSDTQYF
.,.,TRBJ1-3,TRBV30,TGTGCCTGGAGCGGATTCGGCGGGAAGGGGAACACCATATATTTT,CAWSGFGGKGNTIYF
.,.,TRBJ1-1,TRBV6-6,TGTGCCAGCTCCCGGGAGGGGGGGAACACTGAAGCTTTCTTT,CASSREGGNTEAFF
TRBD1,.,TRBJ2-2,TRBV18,TGTGCCAGCCCGACCGGGACAGTCCTGAACACCGGGGAGCTGTTTTTT,CASPTGTVLNTGELFF
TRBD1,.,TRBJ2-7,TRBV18,TGTGCCAGCTCACCCTACTCCGGGACAGGACCCTACGAGCAGTACTTC,CASSPYSGTGPYEQYF
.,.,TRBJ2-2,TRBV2,TGTGCCAGCCGGGAGACTAGTGTCTCCGGGGAGCTGTTTTTT,CASRETSVSGELFF
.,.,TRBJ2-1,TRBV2,TGTGCCAGCAGTGGGGAGTCCATAAACCCCTACAATGAGCAGTTCTTC,CASSGESINPYNEQFF
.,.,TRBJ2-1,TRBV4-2,TGTGCCAGCAGCCAGAATTATAACCCAAGCTCCTACAATGAGCAGTTCTTC,CASSQNYNPSSYNEQFF
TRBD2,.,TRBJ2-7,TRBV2,TGTGCCAGTGAGTCGGGGGGGCGCGAGCAGTACTTC,CASESGGREQYF
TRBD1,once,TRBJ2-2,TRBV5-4,TGTGCCAGCAGCTCTGGGACAGCCCGTGACACCGGGGAGCTGTTTTTT,CASSSGTARDTGELFF
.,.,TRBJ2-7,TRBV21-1,TGTGCCAGCAGCAAAGCACCCCTCTACGAGCAGTACTTC,CASSKAPLYEQYF
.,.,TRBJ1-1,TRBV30,TGTGCCTGGATGCGGAACACTGAAGCTTTCTTT,CAWMRNTEAFF
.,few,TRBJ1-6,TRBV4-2,TGTGCCAGCAGCCCGTCAGGGGTAGATCTTTATTCACCCCTCCACTTT,CASSPSGVDLYSPLHF